This T cell receptor (beta chain) is drawn from a study of cytomegalovirus exposure and HLA in healthy donors. Sequencing was performed with immunoSEQ multiplex PCR; in TCRdb, only in-frame clones are kept and a portion is missing. In the table there are 250,000 to 400,000 clones, around 90% of which are singletons. The source material was PBMCs. The sequence derives from a man aged 25-45 years in good health and CMV-seronegative.

CDR3 in amino acids: CASSLGFSGGRQETQYF. Written as DNA, the CDR3 is TGCGCCAGCAGCTTGGGGTTTAGCGGGGGGCGCCAAGAGACCCAGTACTTC. The chain carries TRBV5-1 and TRBJ2-5, with 10 bases lining up with TRBD2. The CDR3 is 17 amino acids. Looked up from germline, CDR1 is SGHRS and CDR2 is YFSETQ. With V trimmed by 0 bases and J by 1 base, 6 bases remained unmatched.